The 17 T cell receptor beta chains reported below all come from one sample, sequenced in a study of low-dose radiotherapy and immunotherapy resistance in tumors (dated by TCRdb to the early 2020s). The time point label, read with the paper, signifies: after trial treatment. The meaning of the sample's treatment or condition label: LDRT plus nivolumab, ipilimumab, low-dose cyclophosphamide and aspirin (RACIN trial). The sample was run on an Illumina HiSeq 2500. Superscript III and a set of TRAV- and TRBV-specific primers were used to synthesize first-strand cDNA, so that both TCRalpha and TCRbeta chains were covered. TCRs were amplified with Phusion for 20 to 25 PCR cycles using a constant-region primer together with the adapter attached to the V primers. In-frame beta chains were kept once TCRdb had trimmed the public reads at Q25 with fastp and called clones with MiXCR. Entries that share a CDR3 protein sequence are merged under the most common genes and DNA. In all, the sample holds tens of thousands of distinct CDR3 sequences, and 17% of those were seen once. The biggest ten clones account for roughly 1.5% of the sample.

Material: PBMCs, obtained after low-dose radiotherapy plus immunotherapy. The origin of the receptors is a male donor with prostate cancer.

This clonotype has a single count. With a far larger clone one base away, a read error is the likely cause. The V and J genes are TRBV28 and TRBJ2-1; a possible D gene is TRBD2 (6 bases). Germline V gene sequence: CDR1 MDHEN, CDR2 SYDVKM. The CDR3 covers 15 residues. CDR3 DNA: TGTGCCAGCAGTCCGGAGGGGCCAAGAATCTACGAGAAGTACTTC. Amino acids: CASSPEGPRIYEKYF.

This clonotype occurred many times. This rearrangement joins TRBV6-5 to TRBJ2-2; 7 nucleotides match TRBD1. Per the germline V gene, CDR1 is MNHEY and CDR2 is SVGAGI. The CDR3 runs 15 residues. J was trimmed by 2 bases and V by 2 bases; bases with no gene match: 2. CDR3 protein: CASSYGTANTGELFF. Written as DNA, the CDR3 is TGTGCCAGCAGTTACGGGACAGCTAACACCGGGGAGCTGTTTTTT.

This clonotype occurred many times. The chain employs TRBV19 and TRBJ1-1; TRBD1 is a possible D gene (5 bases). Germline CDR1 LNHDA, CDR2 SQIVND (reference sequence). Trimming took off 3 bases at V and 1 base at J, with 9 bases between the two ends. This CDR3 is 14 amino acids long. CDR3 in amino acids: CASSISRGNTEAFF. CDR3 sequence (DNA): TGTGCCAGTAGTATCTCGAGGGGGAACACTGAAGCTTTCTTT.

This clonotype was observed at least ten times. The rearrangement uses TRBV4-2 and TRBJ1-1; 9 bases align to TRBD1. With V trimmed by 4 bases and J by 3 bases, 6 bases remained unmatched. Per the germline V gene, CDR1 is LGHNA and CDR2 is YNFKEQ. CDR3 size: 15 residues. The CDR3 bases are TGTGCCAGCAGCCTTTTGGGACAGGGTGACACTGAAGCTTTCTTT. Translated, it gives CASSLLGQGDTEAFF.

The table lists this clonotype with many counts. The chain couples TRBV18 to TRBJ2-1; either TRBD1 or TRBD2 may fit D (6 bases each). Per germline, CDR1 KGHSH and CDR2 LQKENI. The length of the CDR3 is 15 residues. Trimming took 3 bases from V and 7 from J, leaving 16 bases between them. CDR3 residues: CASSPGRGRTNEQFF. Written as DNA, the CDR3 is TGTGCCAGCTCACCCGGTCGGGGGCGTACGAATGAGCAGTTCTTC.

Of note for this clonotype: An end of the junction differs from the germline gene, which may be a read error. The rearrangement uses TRBV27 and TRBJ1-1, with 9 bases that match TRBD1. CDR1 is MNHEY and CDR2 is SMNVEV in the germline V gene (reference sequence). The CDR3 is 16 residues long. DNA for the CDR3: TGTGCTAGCAGCTTACTCCCGGGACAGGGCGACACTGAAGCTTTCTTT. This encodes CASSLLPGQGDTEAFF.

There are many counts of this clonotype. J is TRBJ2-7 and V is TRBV5-5; TRBD1 might be the D (7 bases). V lost 6 bases to trimming and J lost 7 bases, with 23 bases between them. CDR1 is SGHKS and CDR2 is YYEKEE in the germline V gene (reference sequence). This CDR3 spans 15 amino acids. In DNA form, the CDR3 reads TGTGCCAGCACCCGGGGGCTAGGGGGCGAATGGGAGCAGTACTTC. Translated, it gives CASTRGLGGEWEQYF.

This clonotype was recorded at least ten times. V and J are TRBV7-8 and TRBJ2-7, with TRBD2 matching 13 bases. This CDR3 contains 15 residues. Germline V lookup: CDR1 SGHVS, CDR2 FQNEAQ. The J segment lost 5 bases and the V segment lost 5 bases, leaving 6 bases of the junction unmatched. The CDR3 nucleotides are TGTGCCAGCAGCCAACTAGCGGGAGGGCCCCACGAGCAGTACTTC. This translates into CASSQLAGGPHEQYF.

This clonotype was seen more than once but under ten times. The genes are TRBV13 and TRBJ2-3; D remains unclear. CDR3 length: 13 residues. Trimming removed 6 bases from V and 0 bases from J, with 7 bases in between. Germline-derived CDR1 and CDR2 are PRHDT and FYEKMQ (reference sequence). The CDR3 loop is CASSQASTDTQYF. For the CDR3, the DNA is TGTGCCAGCAGTCAGGCTAGCACAGATACGCAGTATTTT.

This clonotype has at least ten counts. The CDR3 here is CASSSGLAGGGEQFF. DNA of the CDR3: TGTGCCAGCAGTTCGGGACTAGCGGGAGGAGGGGAGCAGTTCTTC. The V gene is TRBV28, the J gene TRBJ2-1; 15 bases are a match to TRBD2. Germline V lookup: CDR1 MDHEN, CDR2 SYDVKM. This CDR3 is built from 15 residues. With 4 bases clipped from V and 10 bases from J, the junction kept 5 bases outside the gene matches.

This clonotype was counted many times. The rearrangement links TRBV30 to TRBJ2-3; D unclear. Looked up from germline, CDR1 is GTSNPN and CDR2 is SVGIG (reference sequence). The CDR3 runs to 12 residues. Trimming stripped 0 bases from V and 7 bases from J, with 8 bases between. This chain's CDR3 is CAWSVDLNTQYF. Here the CDR3 DNA reads TGTGCCTGGAGTGTGGACCTGAATACGCAGTATTTT.

This clonotype turned up a few times. V usage is TRBV25-1 and J usage is TRBJ1-5; D unclear. The germline CDR1 and CDR2 sequences are MGHDK and SYGVNS. Trimming removed 1 base at V and 1 base at J, with 8 bases between. The CDR3 runs to 15 residues. CDR3 region: CASSEFSESNQPQHF. The CDR3 DNA reads as TGTGCCAGCAGTGAATTTAGTGAGAGCAATCAGCCCCAGCATTTT.

This clonotype was seen at least ten times. The V gene is TRBV2, the J gene TRBJ2-2; 10 bases align to TRBD1. V lost 3 bases and J lost 2; bases outside the gene matches: 3. Per germline, CDR1 SNHLY and CDR2 FYNNEI. CDR3 length: 16 amino acids. The CDR3 loop reads CASSEGTGVNTGELFF. CDR3 DNA sequence: TGTGCCAGCAGTGAGGGGACAGGGGTAAACACCGGGGAGCTGTTTTTT. The whole variable domain, filled in from reference TRBV2 and TRBJ2-2, reads EPEVTQTPSHQVTQMGQEVILRCVPISNHLYFYWYRQILGQKVEFLVSFYNNEISEKSEIFDDQFSVERPDGSNFTLKIRSTKLEDSAMYFCASSEGTGVNTGELFFGEGSRLTVL.

This clonotype occurred many times. CDR3 sequence (DNA): TGTGCCAGCAGCCGGGACAGACTTAGCAATCAGCCCCAGCATTTT. It specifies CASSRDRLSNQPQHF. The chain recombines TRBV6-2 or TRBV6-3 with TRBJ1-5; 7 positions match TRBD1. V was clipped by 6 bases and J by 0 bases; unmatched bases: 5. CDR1 MNHEY and CDR2 SVGEGT come from the germline V gene. The CDR3 is 15 residues long.

This clonotype was picked up many times. The chain links TRBV30 to TRBJ1-3; no clear D. The CDR3 runs 13 residues. Between the trimmed V and J ends, which lost 4 bases and 0 bases, there was a span of 7 bases. The germline gives CDR1 GTSNPN, CDR2 SVGIG (reference sequence). CDR3 DNA: TGTGCCTGGACTACCATCTCTGGAAACACCATATATTTT. This encodes CAWTTISGNTIYF.

This clonotype was detected many times. The chain joins TRBV11-2 to TRBJ2-2; unclear D gene. The CDR3 covers 14 residues. V was cut by 5 bases and J by 0 bases, with 7 bases left in between. CDR1 and CDR2 (germline): SGHAT, FQNNGV. CDR3 region: CASSPDPNTGELFF. CDR3 coding DNA: TGTGCCAGCAGCCCAGACCCGAACACCGGGGAGCTGTTTTTT.

In this sample, this clonotype turned up many times. The chain carries TRBV28 and TRBJ1-2, with 10 bases matching TRBD1. CDR3 length: 15 amino acids. Unmatched junction bases numbered 6, after V lost 4 bases and J lost 4 bases. The germline CDR1 and CDR2 sequences are MDHEN and SYDVKM. In DNA form, the CDR3 reads TGTGCCAGCAGTTCGGGACAGGGGAGGATCTATGGCTACACCTTC. This translates into CASSSGQGRIYGYTF.